Sequencing of this T cell receptor beta chain was carried out in a study of cytomegalovirus exposure and HLA in healthy donors. In the study overall: About 80 million unique TCRs from HLA-typed donors were held in an early data release.

Use of 60 Vbeta and 13 Jbeta primers characterized the PCR. The protocol was immunoSEQ multiplex PCR, while the TCRdb copy is restricted to in-frame clones and leaves out a portion. The profile covers around 150,000 clones, with around 76% appearing a single time and around 2.1% taken by the ten largest. A word on this clone: Its antigen is undetermined.

Germline values: CDR1 MRHNA, CDR2 SNTAGT. This CDR3 spans 13 amino acids. The V gene lost 7 bases and the J gene lost 7 bases, with 14 bases spanning the gap. Overall study results and limits: One later analysis reportedly identified an Asian-associated ancestry cluster that showed fewer N-insertions than the roughly 670-donor mean.

This receptor was taken from a female donor in good health and CMV-seronegative. V and J are TRBV6-4 and TRBJ1-5; D is unclear. The sample comprised PBMCs. This CDR3 reads CASTWEAGQPQHF. CDR3 nucleotide sequence: TGTGCCAGCACCTGGGAGGCCGGACAGCCCCAGCATTTT.